The rows below give T cell receptor beta chains drawn from one sample of a study of OX40 agonist ivuxolimab in advanced cancers. The repertoire was sequenced with immunoSEQ multiplex PCR; TCRdb's copy has only in-frame clones and lacks some. This sample carries about 28,000 clones, about 88% of them seen once, and the ten largest clones take approximately 26%. The specimen was CD4+ or CD8+ T cells sorted from blood, collected in a trial of the OX40 agonist ivuxolimab. The receptor source for this set is an adult with an advanced solid tumor such as melanoma, head and neck, liver or kidney cancer. Each CDR3 is given with its conserved first and last residue. A D gene is named only where the DNA matches it firmly. Rows give clone size only sometimes, using once, few, many, or a class for an expanded clone.

j_gene | v_gene | d_gene | abundance | CDR3nt | CDR3aa
TRBJ1-2 | TRBV7-6 | TRBD1 | . | TGTGCCAGCAGCCCTGGGACAGGGAGGTCCAACTATGGCTACACCTTC | CASSPGTGRSNYGYTF
TRBJ2-7 | TRBV5-1 | TRBD1 | . | TGCGCCAGCAGCTCGGGACAGATCTACGAGCAGTACTTC | CASSSGQIYEQYF
TRBJ2-7 | TRBV11-2 | . | . | TGTGCCAGCAGCTTAGAGCGGGGCCAAAGCTCCTACGAGCAGTACTTC | CASSLERGQSSYEQYF
TRBJ2-2 | TRBV5-1 | TRBD1 | . | TGCGCCAGCAGCTTGGGACAGGGGAGCGCCGGGGAGCTGTTTTTT | CASSLGQGSAGELFF
TRBJ2-7 | TRBV4-1 | . | once | TGCGCCAGCAGCCAAATGAGGGGGGGCATTTACGAGCAGTACTTC | CASSQMRGGIYEQYF
TRBJ1-2 | TRBV4-1 | TRBD1 | . | TGCGCCAGCAGCCAAACTCAGGGGGCTACCTATGGCTACACCTTC | CASSQTQGATYGYTF
TRBJ1-2 | TRBV7-9 | . | once | TGTGCCAGCAGCTTAGCCGCAGAGACTAACTATGGCTACACCTTC | CASSLAAETNYGYTF
TRBJ1-5 | TRBV9 | TRBD1 | once | TGTGCCAGCAGCACTGGGACAGGGGGGGATCAGCCCCAGCATTTT | CASSTGTGGDQPQHF
TRBJ2-5 | TRBV9 | . | . | TGTGCCAGCAGCGTAGGTGAGGGGGGGACCTACTCTGGGACTGAGGCCCAAGGGACCCAGTACTTC | CASSVGEGGTYSGTEAQGTQYF
TRBJ1-1 | TRBV13 | . | . | TGTGCCAGCAGCTTAGTAGGGACCACTGAAGCTTTCTTT | CASSLVGTTEAFF
TRBJ2-1 | TRBV11-3 | TRBD2 | . | TGTGCCAGCAGCTTAGGACCGAGCGGGAGCTCCTACAATGAGCAGTTCTTC | CASSLGPSGSSYNEQFF
TRBJ2-1 | TRBV9 | . | . | TGTGCCAGCAGCCCAGAGAGCTACAATGAGCAGTTCTTC | CASSPESYNEQFF
TRBJ2-7 | TRBV7-9 | TRBD1 | . | TGTGCCAGCAGCCCCGTGGGACAGGGTTCATCCGAGCAGTACTTC | CASSPVGQGSSEQYF
TRBJ2-7 | TRBV7-2 | TRBD2 | . | TGTGCCAGCAGCCCCGACGAGGGAGCGGGGGTCTACGAGCAGTACTTC | CASSPDEGAGVYEQYF
TRBJ2-7 | TRBV13 | TRBD2 | . | TGTGCCAGCAGCTTAACTAGCGGTAGAAGCTCCTACGAGCAGTACTTC | CASSLTSGRSSYEQYF
TRBJ1-5 | TRBV29-1 | TRBD1 | . | TGCAGCGTTAAAGGGACAGCTAAGAATCAGCCCCAGCATTTT | CSVKGTAKNQPQHF
TRBJ2-3 | TRBV5-5 | TRBD1 | . | TGTGCCAGCAGCCCCCGGGACAGAGGGAGCACAGATACGCAGTATTTT | CASSPRDRGSTDTQYF
TRBJ2-3 | TRBV2 | TRBD2 | . | TGTGCCAGCAGTTGGACTAGCGGGAACACAGATACGCAGTATTTT | CASSWTSGNTDTQYF
TRBJ2-1 | TRBV7-3 | . | . | TGTGCCAGCAGCTCGGGGCCCGCGAGGGAGCAGTTCTTC | CASSSGPAREQFF
TRBJ1-4 | TRBV2 | . | . | TGTGCCAGAAGGGGAACGGCAACTAATGAAAAACTGTTTTTT | CARRGTATNEKLFF
TRBJ2-5 | TRBV30 | . | . | TGTGCCTGGAGTCCCGCTGGGGGGTACCAAGAGACCCAGTACTTC | CAWSPAGGYQETQYF
TRBJ2-1 | TRBV27 | TRBD1 | . | TGTGCCAGCAGTTCCGGGACAGAGGCATACAATGAGCAGTTCTTC | CASSSGTEAYNEQFF
TRBJ2-7 | TRBV5-1 | . | few | TGCGCCAGCAGGGGGCTCCCGCCCTACGAGCAGTACTTC | CASRGLPPYEQYF
TRBJ1-2 | TRBV29-1 | . | . | TGCAGCGTTGAGTTACAGGGAGACTATGGCTACACCTTC | CSVELQGDYGYTF
TRBJ2-7 | TRBV7-6 | TRBD1 | . | TGTGCCAGCAGCTCCTCCCTCCCGGGACAGGGGGCAGCTTACGAGCAGTACTTC | CASSSSLPGQGAAYEQYF
TRBJ2-5 | TRBV13 | TRBD2 | . | TGTGCCAGCAGCTCCCGGACTAGGCAAGAGACCCAGTACTTC | CASSSRTRQETQYF
TRBJ1-5 | TRBV28 | TRBD1 | . | TGTGCCAGCAGAAAGACAGGGGTGAGCAATCAGCCCCAGCATTTT | CASRKTGVSNQPQHF
TRBJ1-1 | TRBV19 | . | . | TGTGCCAGTAGTATTTCACGGGACATGAACACTGAAGCTTTCTTT | CASSISRDMNTEAFF
TRBJ1-1 | TRBV2 | . | . | TGTGCCAGCAGAGCAGACGGAGTTGAAGCTTTCTTT | CASRADGVEAFF
TRBJ1-2 | TRBV19 | . | . | TGTGCCAGTAGTACGACATCGAACTATGGCTACACCTTC | CASSTTSNYGYTF
TRBJ1-5 | TRBV28 | . | . | TGTGCCAGCAGTACCCTAGCCCGGGGCAGATTTAGCAATCAGCCCCAGCATTTT | CASSTLARGRFSNQPQHF
TRBJ2-2 | TRBV4-1 | . | . | TGCGCCAGCAGCTCCCCGGGCCCGCGCGGCGGGGAGCTGTTTTTT | CASSSPGPRGGELFF
TRBJ2-7 | TRBV11-3 | TRBD1 | . | TGTGCCAGCAGCCCTCCGACAGGGGGGGTTTCCTACGAGCAGTACTTC | CASSPPTGGVSYEQYF
TRBJ1-2 | TRBV9 | . | . | TGTGCCAGCAGCGTAGGGGAAGTTTCTGGCTACACCTTC | CASSVGEVSGYTF
TRBJ1-2 | TRBV19 | . | . | TGTGCCAGTAGTAACTGGCAGGGAGAGATATGGGCCTATGGCTACACCTTC | CASSNWQGEIWAYGYTF
TRBJ1-2 | TRBV19 | TRBD1 | few | TGTGCCAGTCACTTTGGGACAGGCATGTATGGCTACACCTTC | CASHFGTGMYGYTF
TRBJ2-7 | TRBV23-1 | TRBD1 | few | TGCGCCAGCATTCCCCCCCGGGACAGGGGTAAATACGAGCAGTACTTC | CASIPPRDRGKYEQYF
TRBJ1-1 | TRBV6-5 | TRBD1 | few | TGTGCCAGCAGTTACTCGGGACAGGGACATAATGAAGCTTTCTTT | CASSYSGQGHNEAFF
TRBJ2-1 | TRBV2 | . | medium-sized | TGTGCCACTGGACACCTCAATGAGCAGTTCTTC | CATGHLNEQFF
TRBJ2-7 | TRBV19 | . | once | TGTGCCAGTAGTATAGCCCTCTCGCCAAACTACGAGCAGTACTTC | CASSIALSPNYEQYF
TRBJ2-7 | TRBV6-5 | . | once | TGTGCCAGCAGCCCAGGGACCGTTACCTACGAGCAGTACTTC | CASSPGTVTYEQYF
TRBJ2-7 | TRBV2 | . | . | TGTGCCAGCAGGACCGGGATTTTCAGCTCCTACGAGCAGTACTTC | CASRTGIFSSYEQYF
TRBJ1-2 | TRBV29-1 | . | . | TGCAGCGTTAAGGGTTCAGGGAAAGGCTACACCTTC | CSVKGSGKGYTF
TRBJ2-1 | TRBV19 | . | . | TGTGCCAGTAGTTTGGACTTGTACAATGAGCAGTTCTTC | CASSLDLYNEQFF
TRBJ2-1 | TRBV13 | . | . | TGTGCCAGCAGCGGGGGGCGAACAGGGCACAATGAGCAGTTCTTC | CASSGGRTGHNEQFF
TRBJ1-2 | TRBV7-6 | TRBD1 | . | TGTGCCAGCAGCCCAGGGGGCCTCTATGGCTACACCTTC | CASSPGGLYGYTF
TRBJ2-2 | TRBV4-1 | . | . | TGCGCCAGCAACCCAACCACGGCGAACACCGGGGAGCTGTTTTTT | CASNPTTANTGELFF
TRBJ1-2 | TRBV28 | . | . | TGTGCCAGCAGTTTAGGGTCAGGGTATGGCTACACCTTC | CASSLGSGYGYTF
TRBJ1-2 | TRBV7-9 | . | . | TGTGCCAGCAGCTTAGTCCCCTTCGACCCTAACTATGGCTACACCTTC | CASSLVPFDPNYGYTF
TRBJ1-5 | TRBV11-2 | . | . | TGTGCCAGCAGCTTATCGGGCAATCAGCCCCAGCATTTT | CASSLSGNQPQHF
TRBJ2-5 | TRBV5-6 | TRBD1 | . | TGTGCCAGCAGCTTGATGGGACAGGGGGAAGAGACCCAGTACTTC | CASSLMGQGEETQYF
TRBJ2-7 | TRBV4-1 | . | once | TGCGCCAGCAGCCAAGCTCTGGAATACGAGCAGTACTTC | CASSQALEYEQYF
TRBJ2-7 | TRBV27 | . | . | TGTGCCAGCAGTCCGGGCGGAACCTACGAGCAGTACTTC | CASSPGGTYEQYF
TRBJ2-7 | TRBV6-5 | TRBD1 | . | TGTGCCAGCAGTTACCGCGGGACAGGGGCCGAGCAGTACTTC | CASSYRGTGAEQYF
TRBJ2-4 | TRBV5-5 | . | . | TGTGCCAGCAGTCCTCCCCCGACCGGGCCGCTAGCCAAAAACATTCAGTACTTC | CASSPPPTGPLAKNIQYF
TRBJ1-2 | TRBV27 | . | . | TGTGCCAGCAAGAGGGAAGGGGTAGACTATGGCTACACCTTC | CASKREGVDYGYTF
TRBJ2-7 | TRBV12-5 | TRBD2 | few | TGTGCTAGTGGTCCAGGGACTAGCGGGGCCTCCTACGAGCAGTACTTC | CASGPGTSGASYEQYF